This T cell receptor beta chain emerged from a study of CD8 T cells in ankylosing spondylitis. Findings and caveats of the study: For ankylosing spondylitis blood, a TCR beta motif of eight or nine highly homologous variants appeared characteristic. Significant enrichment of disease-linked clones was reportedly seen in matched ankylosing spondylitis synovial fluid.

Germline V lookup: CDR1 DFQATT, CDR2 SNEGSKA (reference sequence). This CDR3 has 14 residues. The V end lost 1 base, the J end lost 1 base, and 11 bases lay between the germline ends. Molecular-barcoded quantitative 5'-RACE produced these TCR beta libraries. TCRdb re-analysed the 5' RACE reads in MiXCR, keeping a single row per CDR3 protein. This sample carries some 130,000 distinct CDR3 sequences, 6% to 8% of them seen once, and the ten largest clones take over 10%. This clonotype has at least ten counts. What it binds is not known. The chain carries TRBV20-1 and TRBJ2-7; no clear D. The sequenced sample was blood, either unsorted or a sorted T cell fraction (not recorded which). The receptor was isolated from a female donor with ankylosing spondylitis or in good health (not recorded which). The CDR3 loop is CSARAPSRSYEQYF. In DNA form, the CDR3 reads TGCAGTGCTAGAGCCCCGTCCAGGTCCTACGAGCAGTACTTC.